The entry below describes one TCR beta chain. Antigen specificity is unknown. Execution of the assay was at deep level. Some 32,000 T cell genomes, or approximately 0.2 ug DNA, went into the sorted-subset replicate PCRs. The table came from immunoSEQ multiplex PCR; TCRdb's copy has only in-frame clones and leaves some out. The sample lists approximately 1.1 million clones, about 80% occurring once. The entry originates in a study of shared clonotypes between healthy human individuals. Overall study findings and caveats: What naive subsets generally showed was a larger estimated richness than memory subsets showed. Four donors had 5% to 6.5% of their naive CD4 clonotypes in common.

The germline V and J ends were trimmed by 2 bases and 7 bases, with 8 bases remaining between them. The CDR3 is made up of 12 amino acids. Germline lookup yields CDR1 MDHEN and CDR2 SYDVKM. The rearrangement joins TRBV28 to TRBJ2-5, with no clear D. The specimen sequenced was memory CD4+ T cells from PBMCs. Subset: CD45RA-negative fraction. This receptor was identified in a man aged 18 to 35 in good health. Some clones in this sample may be carry-over from other donors' samples. The CDR3 protein is CASSLRLGTQYF. The CDR3 nucleotides are TGTGCCAGCAGTTTAAGGCTAGGGACCCAGTACTTC.